The present T cell receptor beta chain was sequenced within a study of blood T cells in healthy people across ages (dated by TCRdb to the mid-2010s). Some background on the complete study: In model experiments, template switching captured roughly one uniquely barcoded TCR beta cDNA molecule for every two T cells. Donors of different ages were randomly distributed across sequencing lanes to avoid experimental bias. The donors were split into four age groups: young (average 16 years), middle-aged (around 37), aged (approximately 59) and long-lived (about 74). To track age-related changes in TCR beta repertoire diversity, the study relied on deep sequencing normalized with unique cDNA molecular identifiers. Two additional independent replicas of 1 million unique cDNA reads from the same blood draw were analyzed for two donors (one aged 18 to 30 and one aged 80 or older). Findings and caveats that apply to the study as a whole: The percentage of naive T cells measured by flow cytometry correlated strongly with observed TCR beta diversity. Estimates of total diversity based on one million sequenced T cells were considered lower bounds and underestimates. Observed TCR beta diversity per million T cells fell roughly linearly with age, and a significant reduction was already apparent by age around 44. Because the CMV infection status of the donors was unknown, age-related changes in expanded clonotypes may potentially have been confounded. Compared with the aged group, more naive CD4+ T cells, fewer expanded clones and increased TCR diversity were shown by the long-lived group, suggesting age selection. Because profiling used bulk unsorted PBMCs, naive and antigen-experienced compartments could not be compared conclusively.

The donors were some 39 Caucasian individuals from Russia, aged about 6 to 95 years, who were systemically healthy. Ten milliliters of peripheral blood were drawn from each donor into EDTA-treated Vacutainer tubes. Ficoll-Paque density-gradient centrifugation was used to isolate PBMCs, with at least 6.5 million obtained per sample. Trizol reagent was used to extract total RNA from the PBMCs, yielding at least 5.5 micrograms per sample. For every donor, an aliquot of PBMCs went through flow cytometry to measure the percentages of naive CD45RAhigh/CD27high T cells. Library construction relied on 5' RACE. TCRdb records Illumina HiSeq 2500 as the sequencer. A second PCR of roughly 6 to 11 cycles was run with a J-beta primer mix and a sample-barcoded 5' primer. A template-switch 5' adaptor carrying 12 random nucleotides introduced a unique molecular identifier onto each TCR beta cDNA molecule. Each sample yielded at least 2.5 million CDR3-containing paired-end reads. The Mint cDNA synthesis kit, primed by a TRBC-specific oligonucleotide, was used to synthesize first-strand cDNA from all RNA. Following uracil-DNA glycosylase treatment, a first 18-cycle PCR with universal primers M1SS and BC2_uni_R was performed on all cDNA. In the paper's pipeline: For normalization, 1 million high-quality reads, each with a distinct molecular identifier, were randomly selected from each sample. Instead of being binned into consensus sequences, reads with shared molecular identifiers were discarded. MiTCR, with a Q25 quality threshold and the strictest error-elimination algorithm, was used for CDR3 identification, clonotype clustering and error correction. A nonparametric unseen species model with Euler transformation was used to estimate lower-bound total TCR beta diversity. The public reads were reanalyzed by TCRdb: fastp trimming at Q25, MiXCR alignment, in-frame beta chains only. Each entry is one CDR3 protein sequence, shown with its most common DNA and genes. None of the V and J calls come from the authors' own analysis; TCRdb made them. The sample has approximately 1,100,000 distinct CDR3 sequences on record, more than 35% of them singletons. Of the sample, 18% falls within the top ten clones.

In the case of this clonotype: Its antigen is currently not known. Per-nucleotide qualities are absent, and no much larger clonotype sits a single base away.

Trimming costs V 7 bases and J 1 base, and their ends lie 9 bases apart. Counted from cysteine to phenylalanine, this CDR3 has 13 amino acids. The read is trimmed to its CDR3 DNA, 39 bases read in frame from base 1. CDR1 and CDR2, per the germline V gene (reference sequence), are MNHNY and SVGAGI. This TCR was sampled from a woman aged 55-75 years in good health. Sequenced: blood. This receptor chain uses TRBV6-6 and TRBJ2-3; a tentative D match to TRBD2 spans 6 bases. This receptor carries the CDR3 CASKTGGTDTQYF. The nucleotides are TGTGCCAGCAAAACGGGGGGCACAGATACGCAGTATTTT.